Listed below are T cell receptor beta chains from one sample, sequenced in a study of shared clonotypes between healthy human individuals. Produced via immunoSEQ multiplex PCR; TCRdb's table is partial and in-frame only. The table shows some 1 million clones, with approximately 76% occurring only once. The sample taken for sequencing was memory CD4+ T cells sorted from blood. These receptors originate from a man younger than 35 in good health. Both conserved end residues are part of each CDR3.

CDR3 protein: CASSDRWSGGGSSEQFF; CDR3 length: 17; V gene: TRBV6-1; J gene: TRBJ2-1
CDR3 protein: CASSSTKTGTHTEAFF; CDR3 length: 16; V gene: TRBV7-9; J gene: TRBJ1-1
CDR3 protein: CASSLAPRGIAPWEQYF; CDR3 length: 17; V gene: TRBV11-2; J gene: TRBJ2-7
CDR3 protein: CASSYKVSYYGYTF; CDR3 length: 14; V gene: TRBV28; J gene: TRBJ1-2
CDR3 protein: CSVGEGDYGYTF; CDR3 length: 12; V gene: TRBV29-1; J gene: TRBJ1-2
CDR3 protein: CASSLLGGADTQYF; CDR3 length: 14; V gene: TRBV7-7; J gene: TRBJ2-3
CDR3 protein: CSAVGQVAYEQYF; CDR3 length: 13; V gene: TRBV29-1; J gene: TRBJ2-7
CDR3 protein: CASSLDLRGPYGYTF; CDR3 length: 15; V gene: TRBV11-2; J gene: TRBJ1-2
CDR3 protein: CASKKGSGETQYF; CDR3 length: 13; V gene: TRBV2; J gene: TRBJ2-5
CDR3 protein: CASSPGGTGKKGTEAFF; CDR3 length: 17; V gene: TRBV13; J gene: TRBJ1-1
CDR3 protein: CASSGWAGGPETQYF; CDR3 length: 15; V gene: TRBV2; J gene: TRBJ2-5
CDR3 protein: CAWSGPRRSMNTEAFF; CDR3 length: 16; V gene: TRBV30; J gene: TRBJ1-1
CDR3 protein: CASSDGQGDTQYF; CDR3 length: 13; V gene: TRBV9; J gene: TRBJ2-3
CDR3 protein: CASSLPDSGTAAGKLFF; CDR3 length: 17; V gene: TRBV5-1; J gene: TRBJ1-4
CDR3 protein: CASGPYLGQPTYNEQFF; CDR3 length: 17; V gene: TRBV12-5; J gene: TRBJ2-1
CDR3 protein: CASSSTGTSVNIQYF; CDR3 length: 15; V gene: TRBV6-5; J gene: TRBJ2-4
CDR3 protein: CASSHGTGWAFF; CDR3 length: 12; V gene: TRBV14; J gene: TRBJ1-1
CDR3 protein: CASSLVGSRVQETQYF; CDR3 length: 16; V gene: TRBV5-1; J gene: TRBJ2-5
CDR3 protein: CASSFRGGAIYEQYF; CDR3 length: 15; V gene: TRBV27; J gene: TRBJ2-7
CDR3 protein: CASSRGMNTEAFF; CDR3 length: 13; V gene: TRBV10-2; J gene: TRBJ1-1
CDR3 protein: CASSPSGGGTDTQYF; CDR3 length: 15; V gene: TRBV28; J gene: TRBJ2-3
CDR3 protein: CASSLTVGDRYF; CDR3 length: 12; V gene: TRBV28; J gene: TRBJ1-2
CDR3 protein: CASSLGLSGGSTDTQYF; CDR3 length: 17; V gene: TRBV7-9; J gene: TRBJ2-3
CDR3 protein: CAISGTPGAGTNEQFF; CDR3 length: 16; V gene: TRBV10-3; J gene: TRBJ2-1
CDR3 protein: CASSVGPTTYEQYF; CDR3 length: 14; V gene: TRBV9; J gene: TRBJ2-7
CDR3 protein: CASYGTYYEQYF; CDR3 length: 12; V gene: TRBV28; J gene: TRBJ2-7
CDR3 protein: CASSITWRDRVMNNEQFF; CDR3 length: 18; V gene: TRBV19; J gene: TRBJ2-1
CDR3 protein: CATSETGPSSEQYF; CDR3 length: 14; V gene: TRBV15; J gene: TRBJ2-7
CDR3 protein: CASSSGLTANYGYTF; CDR3 length: 15; V gene: TRBV5-1; J gene: TRBJ1-2
CDR3 protein: CASSDRGGWETQYF; CDR3 length: 14; V gene: TRBV6-1; J gene: TRBJ2-5
CDR3 protein: CASSFLPADEQFF; CDR3 length: 13; V gene: TRBV7-3; J gene: TRBJ2-1
CDR3 protein: CASSFFGTGEWGYTF; CDR3 length: 15; V gene: TRBV27; J gene: TRBJ1-2
CDR3 protein: CASRGGQGVLAYNSPLHF; CDR3 length: 18; V gene: TRBV6-7; J gene: TRBJ1-6
CDR3 protein: CATPELAGLPDTQYF; CDR3 length: 15; V gene: TRBV10-3; J gene: TRBJ2-3
CDR3 protein: CASSPTRAEQYF; CDR3 length: 12; V gene: TRBV7-2; J gene: TRBJ2-7
CDR3 protein: CASSARRQGYGYTF; CDR3 length: 14; V gene: TRBV6-5; J gene: TRBJ1-2